This T cell receptor (beta chain) was captured by sequencing in a study of cytomegalovirus exposure and HLA in healthy donors. Donors consisted of healthy bone marrow donors. PCR used 60 Vbeta primers and 13 Jbeta primers. Repertoires were generated with immunoSEQ multiplex PCR, while TCRdb's copy carries only in-frame clones and drops some. This table lists fewer than 150,000 clones. V lost 4 bases, J lost 3 bases, and 5 bases stayed unmatched. There are 15 residues in the CDR3. Germline CDR1 LGHNA, CDR2 YSLEER. What was sequenced was PBMCs. This receptor was obtained from a middle-aged man in good health and CMV-seronegative. V usage is TRBV4-3 and J usage is TRBJ1-1; 10 bases are a match to TRBD1. This CDR3 reads CASSLRGTGDTEAFF. The CDR3 DNA is TGCGCCAGCAGCCTCAGAGGGACAGGGGACACTGAAGCTTTCTTT.